Following are 30 T cell receptor beta chains from one sample sequenced in a study of blood T cell repertoires in COVID-19. The assay was immunoSEQ multiplex PCR, and TCRdb's table has in-frame clones only and misses some. The table records 68,000 or so clones, around 90% of them present only once. Sequencing was performed on peripheral blood. All receptors come from a man aged 35-49 years with COVID-19, enrolled during active disease.

The chain joins TRBV7-8 to TRBJ1-5, with 9 bases aligning to TRBD1. The CDR3 loop spans 15 amino acids. Germline V gene lookup returns CDR1 SGHVS and CDR2 FQNEAQ. Trimming at V came to 3 bases and at J to 4 bases, leaving 4 bases not matched to a gene. CDR3 DNA sequence: TGTGCCAGCAGCTTGGGGACAGGGCCTAATCAGCCCCAGCATTTT. It yields the protein CASSLGTGPNQPQHF.

The chain carries TRBV19 and TRBJ1-6; the D gene is possibly TRBD1 (5 bases). Germline CDR1 and CDR2: LNHDA and SQIVND (reference sequence). Trimming removed 5 bases from V and 9 bases from J, with 14 bases in between. This CDR3 has 14 residues. CDR3 amino acids: CASSVTQQVSPLHF. The CDR3 DNA is TGTGCCAGTAGTGTCACTCAACAGGTTTCACCCCTCCACTTT.

The chain carries TRBV5-1 and TRBJ1-6, with no clear D. The CDR3 is 17 residues long. CDR1 is SGHRS and CDR2 is YFSETQ in the germline V gene. Trimming removed 0 bases at V and 4 bases at J, with 14 bases between. CDR3 nucleotides: TGCGCCAGCAGCTTGGCCGTCGCCAGCGGATATAATTCACCCCTCCACTTT. It encodes CASSLAVASGYNSPLHF. The full variable domain, completed using reference TRBV5-1 and TRBJ1-6, is KAGVTQTPRYLIKTRGQQVTLSCSPISGHRSVSWYQQTPGQGLQFLFEYFSETQRNKGNFPGRFSGRQFSNSRSEMNVSTLELGDSALYLCASSLAVASGYNSPLHFGNGTRLTVT.

In this sample, this clone turned up once. The J gene is TRBJ1-1, the V gene TRBV2; 7 bases are a match to TRBD1. CDR1 and CDR2 (germline): SNHLY, FYNNEI. The V and J ends lost 5 bases and 4 bases, in that order; junction bases with no gene match: 10. There are 15 residues in the CDR3. CDR3 loop: CASSTGGGAGTEAFF. CDR3 bases: TGTGCCAGCAGTACTGGAGGGGGCGCGGGCACTGAAGCTTTCTTT.

This chain links TRBV28 with TRBJ2-3; 8 bases agree with TRBD2. V shed 6 bases and J 2 bases; nucleotides not matched to a gene: 7. The CDR3 runs to 15 residues. Germline CDR1 and CDR2: MDHEN and SYDVKM. The CDR3 nucleotides read TGTGCCAGCAGAAACGGGGGGGCGGACACAGATACGCAGTATTTT. It translates to CASRNGGADTDTQYF. The whole variable domain, remainder taken from reference TRBV28 and TRBJ2-3, is DVKVTQSSRYLVKRTGEKVFLECVQDMDHENMFWYRQDPGLGLRLIYFSYDVKMKEKGDIPEGYSVSREKKERFSLILESASTNQTSMYLCASRNGGADTDTQYFGPGTRLTVL.

The rearrangement uses TRBV10-2 and TRBJ2-1; TRBD2 agrees at 8 bases. Trimming removed 6 bases from V and 6 bases from J; junction bases left unmatched: 4. Germline lookup yields CDR1 WSHSY and CDR2 SAAADI. This CDR3 has 13 residues. The CDR3 nucleotides are TGCGCCAGCAGGGCCGGGAGGGCCAATGAGCAGTTCTTC. Residues: CASRAGRANEQFF.

V gene TRBV9 combines with J gene TRBJ2-2, with TRBD1 as a possible D gene (5 bases). The CDR3 loop spans 16 amino acids. Trimming pared 0 bases from V and 3 bases from J, leaving 12 bases between. CDR1 is SGDLS, CDR2 YYNGEE, per germline. This chain's CDR3 is CASSVERSRDTGELFF. DNA of the CDR3: TGTGCCAGCAGCGTAGAAAGAAGCAGGGACACCGGGGAGCTGTTTTTT. Combining the CDR3 with reference TRBV9 and TRBJ2-2 gives the whole variable domain DSGVTQTPKHLITATGQRVTLRCSPRSGDLSVYWYQQSLDQGLQFLIQYYNGEERAKGNILERFSAQQFPDLHSELNLSSLELGDSALYFCASSVERSRDTGELFFGEGSRLTVL.

This chain links TRBV6-5 with TRBJ2-7; D uncertain. The V end was cut by 6 bases, the J end by 2 bases, with 17 bases between. Germline CDR1 is MNHEY and CDR2 is SVGAGI. This CDR3 comprises 15 residues. This chain's CDR3 is CASSLGSPIAYEQYF. The CDR3 nucleotides are TGTGCCAGCAGCCTGGGCAGCCCTATCGCCTACGAGCAGTACTTC.

The rearrangement uses TRBV6-5 and TRBJ2-1; 8 bases match TRBD2. The V segment lost 5 bases and the J segment 9 bases; nucleotides outside the gene matches: 12. This CDR3 has 15 amino acids. CDR1 and CDR2 (germline): MNHEY, SVGAGI. The CDR3 loop reads CASSPTGTRCAEQFF. As DNA, the CDR3 is TGTGCCAGCAGTCCTACCGGGACTAGGTGTGCTGAGCAGTTCTTC.

Here the CDR3 reads CASSRRQGQNTEAFF. The CDR3 DNA follows: TGCGCCAGCAGCCGAAGACAGGGACAGAACACTGAAGCTTTCTTT. The rearrangement joins TRBV5-1 to TRBJ1-1, with 7 positions matching TRBD1. Trimming at V came to 4 bases and at J to 1 base, leaving 7 bases not matched to a gene. The CDR3 is made up of 15 amino acids. The germline gives CDR1 SGHRS, CDR2 YFSETQ. Using reference TRBV5-1 and TRBJ1-1 for the parts outside the CDR3, the full variable domain is KAGVTQTPRYLIKTRGQQVTLSCSPISGHRSVSWYQQTPGQGLQFLFEYFSETQRNKGNFPGRFSGRQFSNSRSEMNVSTLELGDSALYLCASSRRQGQNTEAFFGQGTRLTVV.

The chain is built from TRBV7-8 and TRBJ2-5; TRBD2 agrees at 12 bases. Per germline, CDR1 SGHVS and CDR2 FQNEAQ. The CDR3 is 16 amino acids. V trimming: 3 bases; J trimming: 5 bases; junction bases outside the gene matches: 7. The CDR3 loop reads CASSFQTSGGMETQYF. The CDR3 DNA is TGTGCCAGCAGCTTCCAGACTAGCGGGGGTATGGAGACCCAGTACTTC.

The J gene is TRBJ2-7, the V gene TRBV27, with 10 bases fitting TRBD1. The CDR3 runs 17 residues. Germline CDR1 is MNHEY and CDR2 is SMNVEV (reference sequence). V dropped 4 bases and J dropped 6; count of bases not matched to a gene: 15. The CDR3: CASSSGAGQGEEGEQYF. As DNA, the CDR3 is TGTGCCAGCAGTTCCGGGGCCGGACAGGGGGAAGAAGGCGAGCAGTACTTC.

This clone came up a few times. The V gene is TRBV2, the J gene TRBJ1-5, with TRBD1 as a possible D gene (5 bases). The CDR3 has 15 residues. Germline V gene data show CDR1 as SNHLY and CDR2 as FYNNEI. The V and J ends lost 6 bases and 3 bases respectively, with 15 bases between them. The CDR3 protein is CASRSQGVVNQPQHF. Written as DNA, the CDR3 is TGTGCCAGCAGATCCCAGGGCGTTGTCAATCAGCCCCAGCATTTT.

The chain employs TRBV6-1 and TRBJ1-2; D ambiguous. CDR3 length: 13 amino acids. The germline V gene encodes CDR1 MNHNS and CDR2 SASEGT. V was shortened by 2 bases and J by 7 bases, with 11 bases between the two germline ends. The CDR3 DNA reads TGTGCCAGCAGTGAATCGCGAGGGATTGGCTACACCTTC. This sequence encodes CASSESRGIGYTF.

Only one count was recorded for this clone. This chain links TRBV5-5 with TRBJ2-5, with D uncertain. Trimming shortened V by 5 bases and J by 3 bases, and 5 bases separated the two germline ends. Germline V lookup: CDR1 SGHKS, CDR2 YYEKEE (reference sequence). CDR3 length equals 11 residues. DNA of the CDR3: TGTGCCAGCAGTCCTAAAGAGACCCAGTACTTC. This translates into CASSPKETQYF. Drawing the rest from reference TRBV5-5 and TRBJ2-5, the complete variable domain is DAGVTQSPTHLIKTRGQQVTLRCSPISGHKSVSWYQQVLGQGPQFIFQYYEKEERGRGNFPDRFSARQFPNYSSELNVNALLLGDSALYLCASSPKETQYFGPGTRLLVL.

The chain couples TRBV4-1 to TRBJ1-5; D is uncertain. Germline-derived CDR1 and CDR2 are MGHRA and YSYEKL. The CDR3 is made up of 12 amino acids. Trimming shortened V by 0 bases and J by 15 bases, and 12 bases separated the two germline ends. CDR3 coding DNA: TGCGCCAGCAGCCAAGATCTTTCGAGGCTGCATTTT. It specifies CASSQDLSRLHF.

The chain carries TRBV9 and TRBJ1-2; tentative D call: TRBD1 (5 bases). With 3 bases removed from V and 3 bases from J, the gap between germline ends came to 18 bases. CDR1 is SGDLS, CDR2 YYNGEE, per germline. The CDR3 sequence is 16 residues long. CDR3 amino acids: CASSAGLGGDHYGYTF. DNA for the CDR3: TGTGCCAGCAGCGCCGGCCTGGGGGGGGACCACTATGGCTACACCTTC.

The chain is built from TRBV9 and TRBJ2-3; 7 bases are shared with TRBD2. V lost 3 bases, J lost 8 bases, and 9 bases stayed unmatched. The germline V gene has CDR1 SGDLS and CDR2 YYNGEE. CDR3 length equals 14 residues. CDR3 in amino acids: CASSDELGEGTQYF. The CDR3 DNA sequence: TGTGCCAGCAGCGACGAACTAGGGGAGGGTACGCAGTATTTT.

This chain joins TRBV21-1 and TRBJ2-6; the table's D call TRBD1 went unverified against the DNA. TRBV21-1 is a pseudogene. The CDR3 is 13 amino acids. CDR3 nucleotide sequence: TGTCAAACAGGGATCTCTGGGGCCAACGTCCTGACTTTC. The encoded protein is CQTGISGANVLTF.

This clone was found once. This chain joins TRBV5-1 and TRBJ1-4; D gene unclear. The V gene lost 4 bases and the J gene lost 8 bases, with 12 bases spanning the gap. Per germline, CDR1 SGHRS and CDR2 YFSETQ. The length of the CDR3 is 13 residues. CDR3 coding DNA: TGCGCCAGCAGCCCCTCACTGGGCGAAAAACTGTTTTTT. Translating it yields CASSPSLGEKLFF.

The chain is built from TRBV19 and TRBJ1-5; TRBD1 agrees at 11 bases. V lost 10 bases to trimming and J lost 0 bases; unmatched junction nucleotides: 5. The CDR3 totals 15 residues. CDR1 and CDR2 (germline): LNHDA, SQIVND (reference sequence). In DNA, the CDR3 is TGTGCCACTGGACAGGGGGCCGCTAGCAATCAGCCCCAGCATTTT. This sequence encodes CATGQGAASNQPQHF.

The CDR3 sequence is CASSYGLAGGQGTQYF. Written as DNA, the CDR3 is TGTGCCAGCAGTTACGGACTAGCGGGGGGGCAGGGGACCCAGTACTTC. The genes are TRBV6-5 and TRBJ2-5, with 15 bases that match TRBD2. V shed 2 bases, J shed 7 bases, and the junction held 5 bases outside the gene matches. Germline V gives CDR1 MNHEY, CDR2 SVGAGI. This CDR3 is built from 16 residues.

The chain is built from TRBV5-1 and TRBJ1-1, with a weak D call TRBD1 (5 bases). This CDR3 region has 15 residues. The V gene lost 0 bases and the J gene lost 1 base, with 10 bases spanning the gap. The germline CDR1 and CDR2 sequences are SGHRS and YFSETQ. CDR3 DNA: TGCGCCAGCAGCTTGGCCGGCCAGGGGAACACTGAAGCTTTCTTT. This encodes CASSLAGQGNTEAFF.

V is TRBV11-2 and J is TRBJ1-3; 8 bases fit TRBD1. Germline assignment: CDR1 SGHAT and CDR2 FQNNGV. This CDR3 comprises 17 residues. With V trimmed by 5 bases and J by 0 bases, 9 bases remained unmatched. CDR3 in amino acids: CASSQGGTGRSGNTIYF. The CDR3 nucleotides read TGTGCCAGCAGCCAAGGGGGGACAGGACGCTCTGGAAACACCATATATTTT. Together with reference TRBV11-2 and TRBJ1-3, the CDR3 gives the full variable domain: EAGVAQSPRYKIIEKRQSVAFWCNPISGHATLYWYQQILGQGPKLLIQFQNNGVVDDSQLPKDRFSAERLKGVDSTLKIQPAKLEDSAVYLCASSQGGTGRSGNTIYFGEGSWLTVV.

This clone is labeled medium-sized. J is TRBJ2-7 and V is TRBV7-9, with 8 bases that match TRBD1. The CDR3 is 16 amino acids. V was clipped by 5 bases and J by 1 base; unmatched bases: 10. Germline-derived CDR1 and CDR2 are SEHNR and FQNEAQ (reference sequence). The CDR3 region is CASSAQDRATSYEQYF. CDR3 nucleotides: TGTGCCAGCAGCGCTCAGGACAGGGCTACTTCCTACGAGCAGTACTTC.

CDR3 in amino acids: CASSLASSGGTDTQYF. The CDR3 nucleotides read TGTGCCAGCAGCTTAGCCTCTAGCGGGGGGACAGATACGCAGTATTTT. The gene calls are TRBV11-3 and TRBJ2-3; 11 positions match TRBD2. Unmatched junction bases numbered 3, after V lost 1 base and J lost 3 bases. This CDR3 has 16 amino acids. Germline CDR1 reads SGHNT; CDR2 reads YENEEA.

A word on this clone: A junction end diverges from the germline sequence, so it may reflect a read error. The chain combines TRBV30 with TRBJ2-7; TRBD2 might be the D (7 bases). Germline assignment: CDR1 GTSNPN and CDR2 SVGIG (reference sequence). This CDR3 has 12 residues. The CDR3 is CAGRGTGEEQYF. The CDR3 region has the DNA TGTGCCGGGAGGGGGACTGGGGAAGAGCAGTACTTC.

A single count supports this clone. This rearrangement joins TRBV5-4 to TRBJ1-6, with 9 bases fitting TRBD1. CDR3 length: 15 residues. V lost 2 bases to trimming and J lost 7 bases; unmatched junction nucleotides: 4. Per germline, CDR1 SGHNT and CDR2 YYREEE (reference sequence). Here the CDR3 reads CASSLQGAENSPLHF. CDR3 DNA sequence: TGTGCCAGCAGCTTACAGGGGGCAGAGAATTCACCCCTCCACTTT.

This clone showed up just a few times. The chain joins TRBV5-6 to TRBJ1-2, with 7 bases matching TRBD1. The CDR3 runs 14 residues. The germline CDR1 and CDR2 sequences are SGHDT and YYEEEE. Trimming cost V 4 bases and J 5 bases; bases outside gene matches: 8. CDR3 coding DNA: TGTGCCAGCAGCATTCGGGACAGACCATATGGCTACACCTTC. This encodes CASSIRDRPYGYTF. Full variable domain (remainder filled in from reference TRBV5-6 and TRBJ1-2): DAGVTQSPTHLIKTRGQQVTLRCSPKSGHDTVSWYQQALGQGPQFIFQYYEEEERQRGNFPDRFSGHQFPNYSSELNVNALLLGDSALYLCASSIRDRPYGYTFGSGTRLTVV.

V and J are TRBV6-4 and TRBJ1-2, with TRBD1 matching over 12 bases. The CDR3 runs 14 residues. CDR1 MRHNA and CDR2 SNTAGT come from the germline V gene. V lost 5 bases and J lost 10; bases outside the gene matches: 8. The CDR3 spells CASSPTGTGGAYTF. The CDR3 nucleotides are TGTGCCAGCAGTCCCACCGGGACAGGGGGCGCCTACACCTTC.